These 17 T cell receptor beta chains came from one sample sequenced in a study of Ad26.COV2.S vaccination and SARS-CoV-2 variants. The data were produced by immunoSEQ multiplex PCR, yet TCRdb's version contains in-frame clones alone and is incomplete. Among over 110,000 clones listed, 86% were seen once. The source was peripheral blood, collected after recovery from COVID-19. The receptor source for this set is a human donor who had recovered from COVID-19.

The table lists this clone with a few counts. The genes are TRBV28 and TRBJ2-7; a weak D match, TRBD2 (5 bases). The CDR3 totals 13 residues. The V and J ends lost 7 bases and 2 bases respectively, with 12 bases between them. The germline CDR1 and CDR2 sequences are MDHEN and SYDVKM. Written as DNA, the CDR3 is TGTGCCAGCATCGGGAAGGCGGCCTACGAGCAGTACTTC. This encodes CASIGKAAYEQYF.

The rearrangement links TRBV5-8 to TRBJ2-7; a possible D gene is TRBD2 (5 bases). V was clipped by 0 bases and J by 2 bases, with 9 bases between them. This CDR3 has 14 residues. Per germline, CDR1 SGHTS and CDR2 YDEGEE. In DNA, the CDR3 is TGTGCCAGCAGCTTGGGGACTGCTCCCTACGAGCAGTACTTC. It is translated as CASSLGTAPYEQYF.

V and J are TRBV6-5 and TRBJ1-2, with D perhaps TRBD1 (5 bases). V lost 0 bases and J lost 8, with 16 bases in between. The CDR3 loop spans 15 amino acids. The V gene's germline CDR1 is MNHEY and CDR2 SVGAGI. CDR3 sequence reads: CASSYSNFGGGGYTF. The CDR3 DNA reads as TGTGCCAGCAGTTACTCGAACTTCGGGGGAGGGGGCTACACCTTC.

The chain employs TRBV28 and TRBJ1-6; the D is unclear. This CDR3 region has 14 residues. V was shortened by 5 bases and J by 7 bases, with 12 bases between the two germline ends. The V gene's germline CDR1 is MDHEN and CDR2 SYDVKM. The CDR3 region is CASSAGIRNSPLHF. CDR3 bases: TGTGCCAGCAGTGCCGGGATCCGAAATTCACCCCTCCACTTT. Together with reference TRBV28 and TRBJ1-6, the CDR3 gives the full variable domain: DVKVTQSSRYLVKRTGEKVFLECVQDMDHENMFWYRQDPGLGLRLIYFSYDVKMKEKGDIPEGYSVSREKKERFSLILESASTNQTSMYLCASSAGIRNSPLHFGNGTRLTVT.

The J gene is TRBJ1-1, the V gene TRBV7-9; D might be TRBD1 (5 bases). The germline V and J ends were trimmed by 1 base and 6 bases, with 9 bases remaining between them. The CDR3 length is 13 residues. The germline CDR1 and CDR2 sequences are SEHNR and FQNEAQ (reference sequence). The CDR3 DNA reads as TGTGCCAGCAGCTTAGGACAGAGCCCTGAAGCTTTCTTT. Protein sequence: CASSLGQSPEAFF.

The V gene is TRBV9, the J gene TRBJ2-1; D uncertain. Looked up from germline, CDR1 is SGDLS and CDR2 is YYNGEE. There are 12 residues in the CDR3. The V end lost 2 bases, the J end lost 6 bases, and 6 bases lay between the germline ends. The DNA of the CDR3 is TGTGCCAGCAGCGTTTCCAGCAATGAGCAGTTCTTC. Its translation is CASSVSSNEQFF.

V gene TRBV15 combines with J gene TRBJ2-2; 9 positions agree with TRBD2. V lost 5 bases, J lost 6 bases, and 7 bases stayed unmatched. This CDR3 has 15 residues. Germline-derived CDR1 and CDR2 are LNHNV and YYDKDF (reference sequence). The CDR3 DNA follows: TGTGCCACCAGCGACAGGGCTAGCGGGGCCGGGGAGCTGTTTTTT. Protein product: CATSDRASGAGELFF.

The sample holds one count of this clone. The V call is TRBV3-1 (or the pseudogene TRBV3-2), the J call TRBJ1-2; TRBD1 agrees at 9 bases. V gave up 5 bases and J gave up 6 bases; unmatched junction bases: 16. This CDR3 comprises 17 residues. Germline V lookup: CDR1 LGHDT, CDR2 YNNKEL (reference sequence). CDR3 region: CASSLVPGQGRVDGYTF. In nucleotides, the CDR3 is TGTGCCAGCAGCTTGGTCCCGGGACAGGGTCGGGTTGATGGCTACACCTTC.

The chain combines TRBV30 with TRBJ2-3; 8 bases agree with TRBD2. CDR1 and CDR2 from the germline V gene are GTSNPN and SVGIG (reference sequence). The CDR3 extends over 15 amino acids. V lost 1 base and J lost 0; bases outside the gene matches: 3. The CDR3 reads CAWSGTSGSTDTQYF. CDR3 bases: TGTGCCTGGAGTGGAACTAGCGGAAGCACAGATACGCAGTATTTT. Based on the CDR3 plus reference TRBV30 and TRBJ2-3, the full variable domain is SQTIHQWPATLVQPVGSPLSLECTVEGTSNPNLYWYRQAAGRGLQLLFYSVGIGQISSEVPQNLSASRPQDRQFILSSKKLLLSDSGFYLCAWSGTSGSTDTQYFGPGTRLTVL.

The chain links TRBV10-2 to TRBJ2-3, with TRBD2 matching over 12 bases. This CDR3 region has 20 residues. Trimming at V came to 3 bases and at J to 1 base, leaving 14 bases not matched to a gene. Germline CDR1 reads WSHSY; CDR2 reads SAAADI. This CDR3 reads CASSERLAGVSMLGTDTQYF. The CDR3 coding sequence is TGCGCCAGCAGTGAAAGACTAGCGGGGGTGTCAATGCTCGGCACAGATACGCAGTATTTT.

This chain links TRBV5-1 with TRBJ2-5; D not resolved. CDR1 SGHRS and CDR2 YFSETQ come from the germline V gene. This CDR3 comprises 11 residues. The V end was cut by 4 bases, the J end by 2 bases, with 3 bases between. The CDR3 loop reads CASSLQETQYF. As DNA, the CDR3 is TGCGCCAGCAGCCTACAAGAGACCCAGTACTTC.

The V and J genes are TRBV12-3 or TRBV12-4 and TRBJ1-1, with TRBD1 matching 9 bases. V was clipped by 8 bases and J by 8 bases; unmatched bases: 6. The length of the CDR3 is 12 residues. CDR3 in DNA: TGTGCCAGCGCTCAAGGACAGGGGGAAGCTTTCTTT. The encoded protein is CASAQGQGEAFF.

The chain couples TRBV10-3 to TRBJ2-7, with 7 bases matching TRBD1. Per the germline V gene, CDR1 is ENHRY and CDR2 is SYGVKD. This CDR3 contains 14 residues. After removal of 3 bases from V and 5 bases from J, the junction contained 7 bases not matched to a gene. The CDR3 DNA is TGTGCCATCAGTGAAGGGACAGTAGGGAACGAGCAGTACTTC. As protein: CAISEGTVGNEQYF.

A few counts support this clone. This chain joins TRBV7-6 and TRBJ2-7; TRBD1 matches at 8 bases. This CDR3 is 16 amino acids long. Trimming took 0 bases from V and 3 from J; bases not matched to a gene: 7. In germline, CDR1 is SGHVS, CDR2 FNYEAQ. The DNA for the CDR3 is TGTGCCAGCAGCTTAGCTGGGCAGGGGGCGAGCTACGAGCAGTACTTC. Encoded protein: CASSLAGQGASYEQYF.

The chain uses TRBV21-1 and TRBJ1-5. TRBV21-1 is a pseudogene locus. CDR3 size: 16 residues. CDR3 loop: CASTMDSLGGNQPQHF. CDR3 DNA sequence: TGTGCCAGCACCATGGACTCCCTCGGGGGCAATCAGCCCCAGCATTTT.

Notes on this clone: The same CDR3 arises from other DNA sequences in this sample as well. This rearrangement joins TRBV28 to TRBJ1-1; D might be TRBD1 (6 bases). Germline V lookup: CDR1 MDHEN, CDR2 SYDVKM. The CDR3 runs to 13 residues. Trimming left V 6 bases short and J 1 base short, with 9 bases between. CDR3 bases: TGTGCCAGCAGCTTAGGGGGGAACACTGAAGCTTTCTTT. Amino acid sequence: CASSLGGNTEAFF.

This clone was observed once. V gene TRBV27 combines with J gene TRBJ1-3, with D tentatively TRBD1 (5 bases). The germline V gene encodes CDR1 MNHEY and CDR2 SMNVEV (reference sequence). The CDR3 contains 13 residues. Trimming removed 5 bases from V and 4 bases from J, with 9 bases in between. As DNA, the CDR3 is TGTGCCAGCAGTCCGCAGGGAGGAAACACCATATATTTT. Translation: CASSPQGGNTIYF.